The source of this TCR beta chain is a study of cytomegalovirus exposure and HLA in healthy donors. Note on this clone: No antigen is known for it.

Both 60 Vbeta primers and 13 Jbeta primers went into the PCR. Assay: immunoSEQ multiplex PCR; the TCRdb copy retains only in-frame clones and omits some. The sample lists tens of thousands of clones; roughly 80% were seen once. Overall study findings and caveats: Specificity of a few CMV-associated chains for CMV antigens was verified in vitro. A later analysis showed HLA-associated TCR beta chains outstripping equally common others in clonal expansion. According to the study, roughly 160 TCR beta chains were cytomegalovirus-associated. Follow-up analysis found HLA locus-dependent TCR association rates, highest for DRB1 and lowest for HLA-C.

This CDR3 spans 15 amino acids. Trimming pared 0 bases from V and 0 bases from J, leaving 8 bases between. Per the germline V gene, CDR1 is MNHNY and CDR2 is SVGAGI (reference sequence). The receptor was isolated from a woman younger than 45 in good health and CMV-seronegative. Sequencing input: PBMCs. J is TRBJ1-2 and V is TRBV6-6, with no clear D. The chain's CDR3 is CASSYSDTSNYGYTF. CDR3 nucleotide sequence: TGTGCCAGCAGTTACTCAGACACCTCTAACTATGGCTACACCTTC.